The 31 T cell receptor beta chains presented below share a single source sample, sequenced in a study of T cell changes during pregnancy in multiple sclerosis. Generated by immunoSEQ multiplex PCR, the TCRdb table keeps only in-frame clones and is missing some. This table has 30,000 to 40,000 clones, under 95% appearing once. This specimen was CD4+ T cells from peripheral blood mononuclear cells, taken in the second trimester of pregnancy. The receptors shown here come from a female donor in good health, enrolled as a control in a pregnancy study.

The chain recombines TRBV7-8 with TRBJ1-1; 10 bases are a match to TRBD1. Looked up from germline, CDR1 is SGHVS and CDR2 is FQNEAQ. V was pared by 1 base and J by 1 base, with 12 bases of the junction left unmatched. The CDR3 contains 19 residues. CDR3 protein: CASSLVVGQGRRRNTEAFF. As DNA, the CDR3 is TGTGCCAGCAGCTTAGTAGTGGGACAGGGGCGCCGCCGGAACACTGAAGCTTTCTTT.

The rearrangement joins TRBV19 to TRBJ2-1; TRBD2 matches at 9 bases. CDR3 length: 17 residues. J lost 4 bases, V lost 1 base, and 8 bases had no gene match. CDR1 is LNHDA, CDR2 SQIVND, per germline (reference sequence). The CDR3 DNA is TGTGCCAGTAGTATAGGCAAGGGACTAGCAATTTACAATGAGCAGTTCTTC. Encoded protein: CASSIGKGLAIYNEQFF.

The CDR3 sequence is CASRLRGGQETQYF. For the CDR3, the DNA is TGTGCCAGCAGGCTACGGGGGGGCCAAGAGACCCAGTACTTC. This chain joins TRBV2 and TRBJ2-5, with 8 positions matching TRBD2. The CDR3 is 14 amino acids. The V and J ends lost 6 bases and 1 base, in that order; junction bases with no gene match: 4. From germline, CDR1 is SNHLY and CDR2 FYNNEI.

The V call is TRBV7-2, the J call TRBJ1-4; D remains ambiguous. This CDR3 is 13 amino acids long. V gave up 3 bases and J gave up 7 bases, with 9 bases separating them. Germline lookup yields CDR1 SGHTA and CDR2 FQGNSA. CDR3: CASSFSPPEKLFF. The CDR3, as DNA: TGTGCCAGCAGCTTTAGCCCTCCTGAAAAACTGTTTTTT.

V gene TRBV27 combines with J gene TRBJ2-7, with 8 bases lining up with TRBD1. Unmatched junction bases numbered 6, after V lost 5 bases and J lost 3 bases. The length of the CDR3 is 14 residues. CDR1 and CDR2 (germline): MNHEY, SMNVEV (reference sequence). The CDR3 DNA is TGTGCCAGCAGTGGACCGGGACAGGTCTACGAGCAGTACTTC. Its translation: CASSGPGQVYEQYF.

This clone was picked up one time. The V call is TRBV5-6, the J call TRBJ2-3; D possibly corresponds to TRBD1 (5 bases). The CDR3 loop spans 13 amino acids. V was cut by 1 base and J by 4 bases, with 7 bases left in between. CDR1 SGHDT and CDR2 YYEEEE come from the germline V gene. CDR3 residues: CASSLRGADTQYF. Here the CDR3 DNA reads TGTGCCAGCAGCTTGAGGGGTGCAGATACGCAGTATTTT.

CDR3 residues: CASSFPGSGNTIYF. DNA of the CDR3: TGTGCCAGCAGCTTCCCAGGCTCTGGAAACACCATATATTTT. This chain connects TRBV7-8 to TRBJ1-3; the D is unclear. Trimming shortened V by 3 bases and J by 0 bases, and 6 bases separated the two germline ends. This CDR3 region has 14 residues. Germline CDR1 is SGHVS and CDR2 is FQNEAQ.

The rearrangement uses TRBV18 and TRBJ2-1; 8 nucleotides line up with TRBD1. J lost 4 bases, V lost 2 bases, and 10 bases had no gene match. The CDR3 has 17 residues. From germline, CDR1 is KGHSH and CDR2 LQKENI. The CDR3 sequence is CASSPTETGVFYNEQFF. DNA of the CDR3: TGTGCCAGCTCACCAACGGAGACAGGGGTCTTTTACAATGAGCAGTTCTTC.

This chain joins TRBV4-3 and TRBJ1-4; TRBD1 agrees at 9 bases. Germline V gene lookup returns CDR1 LGHNA and CDR2 YSLEER. V lost 3 bases, J lost 7 bases, and 12 bases stayed unmatched. The CDR3 spans 17 residues. The CDR3 DNA reads TGCGCCAGCAGCCACCTTTGGATCCGGGACAGGGTTGAAAAACTGTTTTTT. Residues: CASSHLWIRDRVEKLFF.

V and J are TRBV7-3 and TRBJ2-3, with 10 bases aligning to TRBD1. CDR1 and CDR2 (germline): SGHTA, FQGTGA. The CDR3 consists of 15 residues. Trimming at V came to 1 base and at J to 5 bases, leaving 3 bases not matched to a gene. CDR3 sequence reads: CASSLSGTGEDTQYF. Here the CDR3 DNA reads TGTGCCAGCAGCTTAAGTGGGACAGGGGAAGATACGCAGTATTTT.

This chain connects TRBV5-1 to TRBJ2-1; 7 nucleotides line up with TRBD1. Germline CDR1 is SGHRS and CDR2 is YFSETQ. This CDR3 is built from 16 residues. V shed 1 base, J shed 0 bases, and the junction held 4 bases outside the gene matches. The CDR3 here is CASSLTTGSSYNEQFF. The CDR3 DNA reads TGCGCCAGCAGCTTGACGACAGGGAGCTCCTACAATGAGCAGTTCTTC.

J is TRBJ2-5 and V is TRBV6-5, with 7 bases that match TRBD1. The germline CDR1 and CDR2 sequences are MNHEY and SVGAGI. V was pared by 5 bases and J by 0 bases, with 3 bases of the junction left unmatched. This CDR3 is 14 amino acids long. CDR3 sequence: CASSRGTDQETQYF. The CDR3 DNA sequence: TGTGCCAGCAGTAGAGGGACAGACCAAGAGACCCAGTACTTC.

This clone was found once. This chain links TRBV19 with TRBJ2-7; 13 bases line up with TRBD2. Germline-derived CDR1 and CDR2 are LNHDA and SQIVND (reference sequence). The CDR3 consists of 15 residues. With V trimmed by 6 bases and J by 3 bases, 5 bases remained unmatched. The CDR3 protein is CASSRLAGGLYEQYF. CDR3 DNA sequence: TGTGCCAGTAGCAGACTAGCGGGGGGCCTCTACGAGCAGTACTTC.

CDR3 nucleotides: TGTGCCAGCAGCGGAGGGGCGTTGTACAATGAGCAGTTCTTC. This encodes CASSGGALYNEQFF. The chain couples TRBV4-2 to TRBJ2-1, with D perhaps TRBD2 (6 bases). The CDR3 runs to 14 residues. Trimming took off 5 bases at V and 4 bases at J, with 12 bases between the two ends. Germline V lookup: CDR1 LGHNA, CDR2 YNFKEQ.

The chain carries TRBV7-9 and TRBJ1-1; perhaps TRBD1 as D (5 bases). CDR3 length: 15 residues. V shed 0 bases and J shed 5 bases, with 13 bases lying between them. CDR1 and CDR2 (germline): SEHNR, FQNEAQ (reference sequence). CDR3 loop: CASSLAFGGWTEAFF. The CDR3 bases are TGTGCCAGCAGCTTAGCGTTCGGGGGGTGGACTGAAGCTTTCTTT.

This rearrangement joins TRBV18 to TRBJ1-2, with a possible D match to TRBD1 (6 bases). This CDR3 has 16 residues. V was shortened by 2 bases and J by 7 bases, with 20 bases between the two germline ends. Germline lookup yields CDR1 KGHSH and CDR2 LQKENI. DNA of the CDR3: TGTGCCAGCTCACCAGAAACGGACAGTTCCCAGGGTGGCTACACCTTC. Its translation is CASSPETDSSQGGYTF.

The chain combines TRBV11-3 with TRBJ1-1, with D maybe TRBD1 (6 bases). The germline V gene has CDR1 SGHNT and CDR2 YENEEA. CDR3 length equals 14 residues. The V and J ends lost 3 bases and 5 bases respectively, with 13 bases between them. CDR3 in amino acids: CASSFGQTRTEAFF. CDR3 sequence (DNA): TGTGCCAGCAGCTTCGGACAGACCCGGACTGAAGCTTTCTTT.

The CDR3 DNA reads as TGTGCCAGCAGCAGACTCGGACAGGCGGATAATTCACCCCTCCACTTT. As protein: CASSRLGQADNSPLHF. The V and J genes are TRBV5-6 and TRBJ1-6; TRBD1 agrees at 7 bases. This CDR3 comprises 16 residues. Germline CDR1 reads SGHDT; CDR2 reads YYEEEE. V was pared by 4 bases and J by 5 bases, with 9 bases of the junction left unmatched.

The chain uses TRBV29-1 and TRBJ2-2, with 10 bases lining up with TRBD1. Losses at the gene ends were 7 bases for V and 7 bases for J; bases not matched to a gene: 9. The length of the CDR3 is 14 residues. Per germline, CDR1 SQVTM and CDR2 ANQGSEA. The CDR3 spells CSAAGQGVGGELFF. CDR3 nucleotides: TGCAGCGCCGCAGGACAGGGGGTAGGCGGGGAGCTGTTTTTT.

The chain couples TRBV5-4 to TRBJ1-2; D ambiguous. Germline V gene sequence: CDR1 SGHNT, CDR2 YYREEE (reference sequence). CDR3 length: 14 amino acids. V gave up 2 bases and J gave up 3 bases, with 11 bases separating them. The CDR3 DNA sequence: TGTGCCAGCAGCTTAAAGGAGGGTTACTATGGCTACACCTTC. Amino acids: CASSLKEGYYGYTF.

The CDR3 region has the DNA TGTGCCAGCAGCCCCGGGACAGTTAGCAATCAGCCCCAGCATTTT. Translated, it gives CASSPGTVSNQPQHF. The J gene is TRBJ1-5, the V gene TRBV11-2, with 7 bases identical to TRBD1. Germline V CDR1 and CDR2: SGHAT, FQNNGV. This CDR3 is built from 15 residues. The ends lost 5 bases at V and 0 bases at J; junction bases unmatched: 4.

In this sample, this clone turned up once. The chain has TRBV19 and TRBJ1-3; tentatively, D is TRBD1 (5 bases). CDR3 length equals 14 residues. Germline V lookup: CDR1 LNHDA, CDR2 SQIVND (reference sequence). V was cut by 2 bases and J by 3 bases, with 8 bases left in between. The CDR3 loop reads CASSILGVGNTIYF. Written as DNA, the CDR3 is TGTGCCAGTAGTATATTAGGGGTTGGAAACACCATATATTTT. The whole variable domain, remainder taken from reference TRBV19 and TRBJ1-3, is DGGITQSPKYLFRKEGQNVTLSCEQNLNHDAMYWYRQDPGQGLRLIYYSQIVNDFQKGDIAEGYSVSREKKESFPLTVTSAQKNPTAFYLCASSILGVGNTIYFGEGSWLTVV.

This chain joins TRBV7-3 and TRBJ2-3; 13 bases fit TRBD2. Germline V lookup: CDR1 SGHTA, CDR2 FQGTGA. Trimming cost V 6 bases and J 5 bases; bases outside gene matches: 8. The CDR3 consists of 16 residues. The CDR3 DNA follows: TGTGCCAGCAGTTCCGGACTAGCGGGGGCAATAGATACGCAGTATTTT. Translating it yields CASSSGLAGAIDTQYF.

The gene calls are TRBV5-4 and TRBJ1-1; D is undetermined. V lost 1 base and J lost 2, with 9 bases in between. The CDR3 consists of 14 residues. The germline gives CDR1 SGHNT, CDR2 YYREEE (reference sequence). As DNA, the CDR3 is TGTGCCAGCAGCTTGAACAGCCGAAACACTGAAGCTTTCTTT. Protein: CASSLNSRNTEAFF. Complete variable domain (other parts from reference TRBV5-4 and TRBJ1-1): ETGVTQSPTHLIKTRGQQVTLRCSSQSGHNTVSWYQQALGQGPQFIFQYYREEENGRGNFPPRFSGLQFPNYSSELNVNALELDDSALYLCASSLNSRNTEAFFGQGTRLTVV.

This sequence joins TRBV5-6 and TRBJ1-2; TRBD1 is a possible D gene (5 bases). The CDR3 spans 14 residues. V was shortened by 2 bases and J by 4 bases, with 12 bases between the two germline ends. Germline loops: CDR1 SGHDT, CDR2 YYEEEE. CDR3 DNA sequence: TGTGCCAGCAGCTTAGTTCAGGGCGGCTATGGCTACACCTTC. It yields the protein CASSLVQGGYGYTF.

This clone came up a few times. The chain combines TRBV7-2 with TRBJ1-6; no clear D. Germline V gene lookup returns CDR1 SGHTA and CDR2 FQGNSA. The CDR3 is made up of 15 amino acids. V was shortened by 1 base and J by 10 bases, with 14 bases between the two germline ends. The CDR3 DNA reads as TGTGCCAGCAGCTTAGGCCCGCTCGGGGAGTCACCCCTCCACTTT. It translates to CASSLGPLGESPLHF.

The sample holds one count of this clone. This chain connects TRBV15 to TRBJ2-1, with unresolved D. The CDR3 is made up of 11 amino acids. V was trimmed by 5 bases and J by 7 bases, leaving 6 bases between them. Looked up from germline, CDR1 is LNHNV and CDR2 is YYDKDF (reference sequence). The CDR3 coding sequence is TGTGCCACCAGCCAGTGGAATGAGCAGTTCTTC. Its protein product is CATSQWNEQFF.

Note on this clone: A junction boundary mismatches the germline segment, possibly from a read error. The V call is TRBV7-9, the J call TRBJ2-5; 8 positions match TRBD1. In germline, CDR1 is SEHNR, CDR2 FQNEAQ (reference sequence). The CDR3 contains 15 residues. For the CDR3, the DNA is TGTGCCAGCAGCTTCGGGCTGGACAGGGTCCATGGCCGAGACTTC. Translating it yields CASSFGLDRVHGRDF.

V is TRBV2 and J is TRBJ1-6; tentatively, D is TRBD1 (6 bases). V was cut by 5 bases and J by 7 bases, with 15 bases left in between. The CDR3 extends over 15 amino acids. Per germline, CDR1 SNHLY and CDR2 FYNNEI. This chain's CDR3 is CASSSGAGGNSPLHF. The CDR3 coding sequence is TGTGCCAGCAGTTCGGGGGCCGGGGGGAATTCACCCCTCCACTTT.

This clone occurred once. The chain links TRBV29-1 to TRBJ1-1, with D possibly TRBD1 on 6 matching bases. The CDR3 sequence is 15 residues long. The germline V gene has CDR1 SQVTM and CDR2 ANQGSEA. V dropped 3 bases and J dropped 3 bases, with 17 bases sitting between them. CDR3 nucleotides: TGCAGCGTTGATACAGGGAGGGCAGCGGACACTGAAGCTTTCTTT. It translates to CSVDTGRAADTEAFF.

This chain links TRBV6-6 with TRBJ2-3; TRBD2 is a possible D gene (6 bases). Germline-derived CDR1 and CDR2 are MNHNY and SVGAGI (reference sequence). The V end lost 8 bases, the J end lost 3 bases, and 12 bases lay between the germline ends. The CDR3 sequence is 13 residues long. CDR3 in amino acids: CASGGKWTDTQYF. The DNA for the CDR3 is TGTGCCAGCGGAGGGAAGTGGACAGATACGCAGTATTTT.